Listed here are 7 T cell receptor beta chains from one sample, sequenced in a study of T cells after yellow fever vaccination (dated by TCRdb to the late 2010s). The sample's treatment or condition label, in plain terms: live attenuated yellow fever vaccine strain. The library relied on 5' RACE. Sequenced using an Illumina HiSeq 2500. Through fastp at Q25 and MiXCR, TCRdb rebuilt clones from the public reads, retaining in-frame beta chains. Each record represents a unique CDR3 protein, reported with the most common genes and DNA among its rows. This sample is represented by under 300,000 distinct CDR3 sequences; around 7% of them were singletons. Of the sample, 0.65% to 0.9% is held by the ten largest clones. The specimen was CD4+ T cells sorted from PBMCs, collected 15 days after the yellow fever booster vaccination. Receptors originate from a young man who received the YFV17D yellow fever vaccine.

This clonotype occurred a few times. CDR3: CASSERPGGNTEAFF. The CDR3 region has the DNA TGTGCCAGCTCAGAACGTCCGGGGGGGAACACTGAAGCTTTCTTT. V gene TRBV18 combines with J gene TRBJ1-1, with D maybe TRBD1 (5 bases). V was pared by 5 bases and J by 1 base, with 14 bases between. The CDR3 totals 15 residues. From germline, CDR1 is KGHSH and CDR2 LQKENI.

The V gene is TRBV11-3, the J gene TRBJ2-2; D gene ambiguous. In germline, CDR1 is SGHNT, CDR2 YENEEA. The V end lost 4 bases, the J end lost 6 bases, and 12 bases lay between the germline ends. The CDR3 spans 14 residues. The CDR3 DNA sequence: TGTGCCAGCAGCTGGGGTAGGACCTCCGGGGAGCTGTTTTTT. Its translation: CASSWGRTSGELFF.

In its sample, this clonotype was seen a few times. The chain employs TRBV4-3 and TRBJ2-1; D gene unclear. V shed 2 bases and J shed 8 bases, with 10 bases lying between them. There are 13 residues in the CDR3. Germline-derived CDR1 and CDR2 are LGHNA and YSLEER. The CDR3 coding sequence is TGCGCCAGCAGCCAACCGGGCCGTGATGAGCAGTTCTTC. Amino acids: CASSQPGRDEQFF.

Ten or more counts support this clonotype. V is TRBV7-2 and J is TRBJ2-2; 8 nucleotides agree with TRBD2. Trimming took 5 bases from V and 7 from J; bases not matched to a gene: 15. The CDR3 has 17 amino acids. Germline CDR1 is SGHTA and CDR2 is FQGNSA. CDR3 bases: TGTGCCAGCAGCGCGAGCTTGGGAGCGGGAGCAGGCGGGGAGCTGTTTTTT. It encodes CASSASLGAGAGGELFF.

This clonotype was detected only a few times. The genes are TRBV10-3 and TRBJ2-7; 10 bases line up with TRBD1. Germline loops: CDR1 ENHRY, CDR2 SYGVKD. Trimming at V came to 4 bases and at J to 3 bases, leaving 12 bases not matched to a gene. The CDR3 has 17 amino acids. The CDR3: CAISGITGTGDHYEQYF. The CDR3 nucleotides are TGTGCCATCAGTGGGATTACCGGGACAGGGGACCACTACGAGCAGTACTTC.

The gene calls are TRBV5-1 and TRBJ2-3; no definite D call. Germline V gene sequence: CDR1 SGHRS, CDR2 YFSETQ. The CDR3 is 14 residues long. Trimming removed 1 base at V and 2 bases at J, with 8 bases between. CDR3 in DNA: TGCGCCAGCAGCTTGTTACAGCTCACAGATACGCAGTATTTT. Its translation is CASSLLQLTDTQYF. The full variable domain, in which reference TRBV5-1 and TRBJ2-3 provide the parts outside the CDR3, is KAGVTQTPRYLIKTRGQQVTLSCSPISGHRSVSWYQQTPGQGLQFLFEYFSETQRNKGNFPGRFSGRQFSNSRSEMNVSTLELGDSALYLCASSLLQLTDTQYFGPGTRLTVL.

This clonotype occurred a few times. The chain carries TRBV7-2 and TRBJ2-5; no firm D call. V lost 5 bases and J 7 bases, leaving 14 bases between the germline ends. The CDR3 spans 13 residues. Germline CDR1 is SGHTA and CDR2 is FQGNSA. The CDR3 DNA reads TGTGCCAGCAGCCTTTCACGCCAGGCGACCCAGTACTTC. Its translation: CASSLSRQATQYF.